This T cell receptor beta chain was recorded in a study of identical twins. MiXCR, run by TCRdb on the 5' RACE reads, gives a single entry per CDR3 protein. Here the sample spans 500,000 to 650,000 distinct CDR3 sequences, around 20% being singletons. Per germline, CDR1 SGHVS and CDR2 FQNEAQ. The J segment lost 0 bases and the V segment lost 7 bases, leaving 14 bases of the junction unmatched. The CDR3 loop spans 17 amino acids. In addition, the sample was reused for a study of yellow fever vaccine responses in identical twins.

Sequencing input: CD4+ T cells sorted from blood. This chain joins TRBV7-8 and TRBJ1-1; 7 bases are shared with TRBD1. The TCR comes from a woman between 18 and 30 years old in good health. CDR3 region: CASNQLPGGQMNTEAFF. Here the CDR3 DNA reads TGTGCCAGCAACCAACTCCCCGGGGGACAGATGAACACTGAAGCTTTCTTT.